This TCR beta chain appears in the sequencing data of a study of vaccination and CD4 T cells after COVID-19 (dated by TCRdb to the early 2020s). Concerning the study at large: Convalescent patients had a positive SARS-CoV-2 result on nasal swab PCR, and of these patients, several had mild disease and one had severe disease. Post-vaccine blood samples were collected a median of approximately 77 days after the second vaccine dose, ranging from 14 to 241 days. Control cultures received a CEFX viral epitope pool as the positive control, an HIV-1 Nef peptide pool as the negative control, or no peptide. Participants got two doses of the Pfizer-BioNTech BNT162b2 vaccine (n=8) or two doses of the Moderna mRNA-1273 vaccine (n=2). Post-COVID blood samples were collected from convalescent patients a median of around 96 days after diagnosis, with a range of about 30 to 180 days. Overlapping spike peptide pools from SARS-CoV-2 and from the common cold coronaviruses HCoV-NL63, HCoV-OC43 and HCoV-229E were used as culture stimuli. In the convalescent cohort there were six males and four females, among whom were two Hispanic individuals, seven Caucasians, two Asians and one multiracial person. In over 8 COVID-19 convalescent patients and a few infection-naive healthy vaccine recipients, the spike-specific CD4+ TCR repertoire before mRNA vaccination was compared with the repertoire after mRNA vaccination. Points the paper makes about the study in general: Nearly all vaccine-specific clones in convalescent patients (304 of 307) were mono-reactive for SARS-CoV-2 spike rather than cross-reactive with common cold coronaviruses. The median number of SARS-CoV-2-reactive clonotypes rose from fewer than 25 after infection to 38 after vaccination, but the change was not significant. In convalescent patients, a median around 83% of post-vaccine SARS-CoV-2-reactive clones were detected only after vaccination, and vaccine-specific priming was suggested by this finding. Relatively few convalescent patients were included in the study, and early timepoints after natural infection were not analyzed.

Library preparation used PCR. TCR sequencing of DNA from cultured CD4+ T cells used the Oncomine TCR Beta short-read assay at the Johns Hopkins FTIC core. The QIAamp micro DNA kit was used to extract genomic DNA from the cultured CD4+ T cells. Oncomine TCR Beta libraries made from cultured CD4+ T cells were pooled using unique dual indexes and sequenced on an Illumina iSeq 100. Under the source paper's analysis protocol: Non-productive sequences were filtered out, and CDR3s that did not start with C, did not end with F or W, or were shorter than 7 amino acids were discarded. The MANAFEST web application identified antigen-specific clonotypes by comparing peptide-stimulated wells against reference wells and other culture wells. Positive clones required FDR below 0.05, an odds ratio above 5, and productive frequency above 0.1% in at least two of three replicate wells. Clonotypes that were significantly expanded in both SARS-CoV-2 spike wells and at least one common cold coronavirus spike condition were defined as cross-reactive. Using R version 3.6.1, CDR3 homology was evaluated through Levenshtein distances (stringdist) along with unrooted phylogenetic trees (ape). TCRdb trimmed the raw reads at Q25, called clones with MiXCR and kept productive beta chains. Each record represents a unique CDR3 protein, reported with the most common genes and DNA among its rows. TCRdb, not the authors, supplied the V and J calls. Across this sample there are approximately 12,000 distinct CDR3 sequences, with around 50% seen only once. The top ten constitute under 40% of the sample.

According to the study, the label for this sample's treatment or condition signals: roughly 10-day PBMC culture with coronavirus spike peptide pools or control peptides (ViraFEST assay). The ViraFEST assay was used in the study, in which antigen-specific T cells were expanded with peptide pools and expanded clonotypes were subsequently identified by TCR sequencing. The convalescent patients' positive SARS-CoV-2 PCR tests were from March to December 2020, which was before the Alpha, Beta and Delta variants emerged in the United States. Each well held under 2.5 million PBMCs cultured in IMDM containing about 5% human AB serum and 10 IU/ml IL-2, with 10 ug/ml peptide pools added. On days 3 and 7, half of the culture medium was replaced with fresh IL-2-containing medium. Once the cells had been in culture for about 10 days, the EasySep CD4+ T cell isolation kit was used to isolate CD4+ T cells by negative selection. Ficoll-Paque Plus gradient centrifugation was used to isolate PBMCs from whole blood, and the isolated PBMCs were then either used fresh or cryopreserved at -140C. In general, triplicate wells were set up for every culture condition.

This clonotype appeared a few times. Its antigen remains undetermined. Per-nucleotide qualities are absent, and no much larger clonotype sits a single base away. For CDR1 and CDR2, the germline V gene (reference sequence) lists SGHNT and YYREEE. A distance of 8 bases separates the germline ends of V and J, which lose 1 base and 1 base respectively. From the cysteine through the phenylalanine, the CDR3 covers 14 amino acids. This entry keeps only the CDR3 DNA: 42 bases, framed from base 1. Recombination connected TRBV5-4 to TRBJ1-1; no D gene is confidently identified. The TCR comes from a human donor who had recovered from COVID-19. Sequenced material: CD4+ T cells from blood, cultured in vitro. The sequence in DNA is TGTGCCAGCAGCTTGTCGGAGAAGAACACTGAAGCTTTCTTT. It translates to CASSLSEKNTEAFF.